The 13 T cell receptor beta chains presented below share a single source sample, sequenced in a study of shared clonotypes between healthy human individuals. Repertoires were generated with immunoSEQ multiplex PCR, while TCRdb's copy carries only in-frame clones and drops some. The repertoire holds hundreds of thousands of clones, 80% to 90% seen once, with around 15% in the top ten. Sequencing was carried out using memory CD8+ T cells sorted from blood. Subset reported: CD45RO+ cells pooled with CCR7-negative TemRA cells. The receptor source for this set is a man aged 18 to 30 in good health.

The chain recombines TRBV29-1 with TRBJ2-7; 8 bases line up with TRBD2. Germline V lookup: CDR1 SQVTM, CDR2 ANQGSEA. The CDR3 loop spans 14 amino acids. V was pared by 7 bases and J by 0 bases, with 8 bases of the junction left unmatched. CDR3 protein: CSADISGGSYEQYF. Here the CDR3 DNA reads TGCAGCGCCGATATAAGCGGGGGCTCCTACGAGCAGTACTTC.

The rearrangement uses TRBV19 and TRBJ1-2; TRBD1 aligns across 7 bases. The CDR3 consists of 14 residues. After removal of 6 bases from V and 7 bases from J, the junction contained 11 bases not matched to a gene. Germline V gene data show CDR1 as LNHDA and CDR2 as SQIVND (reference sequence). The CDR3 spells CASSLYARTGGYTF. CDR3 in DNA: TGTGCCAGTAGCCTATATGCCCGGACAGGTGGCTACACCTTC.

The chain combines TRBV10-3 with TRBJ1-5; 7 bases align to TRBD1. The J segment lost 4 bases and the V segment lost 0 bases, leaving 9 bases of the junction unmatched. The CDR3 contains 17 residues. CDR1 and CDR2 from the germline V gene are ENHRY and SYGVKD. The CDR3 region has the DNA TGTGCCATCAGTGAGTCGGGAAACAGGGGATCAAATCAGCCCCAGCATTTT. Amino acids: CAISESGNRGSNQPQHF.

V usage is TRBV7-6 and J usage is TRBJ2-5; D gene unclear. V dropped 1 base and J dropped 0 bases, with 9 bases sitting between them. This CDR3 spans 15 amino acids. The germline V gene has CDR1 SGHVS and CDR2 FNYEAQ. CDR3 DNA: TGTGCCAGCAGCTTAGTCGGGCGCCACCAAGAGACCCAGTACTTC. Translating gives CASSLVGRHQETQYF.

This clone occurred a few times. The chain employs TRBV7-9 and TRBJ2-1, with 8 bases identical to TRBD1. J lost 16 bases, V lost 5 bases, and 16 bases had no gene match. CDR1 SEHNR and CDR2 FQNEAQ come from the germline V gene (reference sequence). The CDR3 extends over 14 amino acids. The CDR3: CASSRTGNGKGKFF. As DNA, the CDR3 is TGTGCCAGCAGCCGGACAGGGAACGGGAAAGGGAAATTCTTC.

This chain links TRBV7-9 with TRBJ1-3; D call uncertain. Germline V gene data show CDR1 as SEHNR and CDR2 as FQNEAQ (reference sequence). The ends were cut back, 5 bases at V and 0 bases at J, with 11 bases in the middle. The CDR3 is made up of 15 amino acids. The CDR3 loop reads CASSILKSSGNTIYF. Here the CDR3 DNA reads TGTGCCAGCAGCATACTGAAGAGCTCTGGAAACACCATATATTTT.

This clone was seen a handful of times. This rearrangement joins TRBV6-5 to TRBJ1-1; TRBD1 aligns across 9 bases. The CDR3 contains 14 residues. Trimming cost V 8 bases and J 1 base; bases outside gene matches: 5. In germline, CDR1 is MNHEY, CDR2 SVGAGI. The CDR3 region is CASGDRGGNTEAFF. In DNA form, the CDR3 reads TGTGCCAGCGGAGACAGGGGGGGGAACACTGAAGCTTTCTTT.

The CDR3 sequence: CASSPWTKRSEKLFF. The CDR3, as DNA: TGCGCCAGCAGCCCGTGGACAAAGAGGAGTGAAAAACTGTTTTTT. The chain is built from TRBV5-1 and TRBJ1-4; D possibly corresponds to TRBD1 (5 bases). V dropped 4 bases and J dropped 7 bases, with 17 bases sitting between them. This CDR3 comprises 15 residues. Germline loops: CDR1 SGHRS, CDR2 YFSETQ.

This rearrangement joins TRBV18 to TRBJ2-7, with 8 bases aligning to TRBD1. Germline V gene lookup returns CDR1 KGHSH and CDR2 LQKENI. After removal of 3 bases from V and 6 bases from J, the junction contained 10 bases not matched to a gene. This CDR3 comprises 15 residues. The CDR3 bases are TGTGCCAGCTCACCCCCGGACAGGGCGGCGGCCGAGCAGTACTTC. Its translation: CASSPPDRAAAEQYF.

This sequence joins TRBV7-9 and TRBJ2-7; D might be TRBD1 (6 bases). Germline V gene sequence: CDR1 SEHNR, CDR2 FQNEAQ (reference sequence). Trimming took off 5 bases at V and 1 base at J, with 12 bases between the two ends. The CDR3 loop spans 14 amino acids. CDR3 protein: CASSHPGTSYEQYF. CDR3 coding DNA: TGTGCCAGCAGCCACCCCGGGACATCCTACGAGCAGTACTTC.

The rearrangement joins TRBV9 to TRBJ1-1, with a tentative D call TRBD1 (5 bases). CDR3 length equals 16 residues. Between the trimmed V and J ends, which lost 0 bases and 1 base, there was a span of 13 bases. Germline assignment: CDR1 SGDLS and CDR2 YYNGEE. The CDR3 nucleotides are TGTGCCAGCAGCGTAGAGGGACGGACTCCGAACACTGAAGCTTTCTTT. It translates to CASSVEGRTPNTEAFF.

This clone appeared a single time. The V gene is TRBV6-1, the J gene TRBJ1-1; D gene unclear. Germline values: CDR1 MNHNS, CDR2 SASEGT. CDR3 length: 16 amino acids. V lost 4 bases and J 6 bases, leaving 21 bases between the germline ends. The CDR3 here is CASSGAGAVEGPEAFF. In DNA form, the CDR3 reads TGTGCCAGCAGTGGGGCCGGCGCGGTCGAAGGGCCTGAAGCTTTCTTT.

The chain uses TRBV2 and TRBJ2-7; 8 nucleotides match TRBD2. The CDR3 is 14 residues long. The V gene's germline CDR1 is SNHLY and CDR2 FYNNEI. Unmatched junction bases numbered 8, after V lost 4 bases and J lost 6 bases. The CDR3 region has the DNA TGTGCCAGCAGTGGGACTAGCTATTCGGGCGAGCAGTACTTC. Residues: CASSGTSYSGEQYF.